This is a list of T cell receptor beta chains from one sample in a study of tumor and adjacent non-tumor tissue in lung cancer. TCRdb reprocessed the multiplex PCR reads via MiXCR and lists one record per CDR3 protein. The sample lists roughly 150,000 distinct CDR3 sequences, around 65% occurring once. Sample: lung tumor tissue. The receptors originated from a man aged 60 to 75 with small cell lung cancer. The CDR3 runs from the conserved cysteine through the conserved F or W. A D gene is named only where the DNA matches it firmly. Clone size is shown for a subset of rows, as once, few, many or a class of expanded clone.

D gene	clone size	V gene	J gene	CDR3 protein	CDR3 DNA
-	-	TRBV11-3	TRBJ2-1	CANSLGVHVRAYNEQFF	TGTGCCAACAGCTTAGGGGTCCATGTAAGGGCCTACAATGAGCAGTTCTTC
-	-	TRBV6-1	TRBJ1-4	CASGEATRWGLFF	TGTGCCAGCGGTGAGGCCACAAGGTGGGGACTGTTTTTT
TRBD2	many	TRBV11-2	TRBJ2-3	CASSFPPWGGRRADTQYF	TGTGCCAGCAGCTTCCCCCCTTGGGGAGGGAGAAGAGCAGATACGCAGTATTTT
TRBD2	-	TRBV11-2	TRBJ2-1	CASSLIGAGGLYNEQFF	TGTGCCAGCAGCTTAATAGGAGCGGGAGGGCTTTATAATGAGCAGTTCTTC
-	-	TRBV29-1	TRBJ1-1	CSVRGSRTEASF	TGCAGCGTTAGAGGATCGAGGACTGAAGCTTCCTTT
TRBD2	-	TRBV5-1	TRBJ2-3	CANSQGLAGTSTDTQYF	TGCGCCAACAGCCAGGGACTAGCGGGAACTAGCACAGATACGCAGTATTTT
TRBD2	-	TRBV11-2	TRBJ2-5	CAGSGSLAGQETKYF	TGTGCCGGCAGCGGATCACTAGCGGGCCAAGAGACCAAGTACTTC
-	few	TRBV6-1	TRBJ2-6	CASSEAGTANVLTF	TGTGCCAGCAGTGAAGCTGGGACTGCCAACGTCCTGACTTTC
TRBD1	once	TRBV5-6	TRBJ2-2	CASSLLTGAELFF	TGTGCCAGCAGCCTCCTGACAGGGGCGGAGCTGTTTTTT
-	-	TRBV29-1	TRBJ2-7	CGALTGTGQYF	TGCGGCGCCTTAACAGGGACCGGGCAATACTTC
TRBD2	-	TRBV5-6	TRBJ2-1	CASGWITSGISYNEQFF	TGTGCCAGCGGCTGGATAACTAGCGGGATCTCCTACAATGAGCAGTTCTTC
-	many	TRBV12-3/TRBV12-4	TRBJ1-4	CASSPRTAEKLFF	TGTGCCAGCAGTCCCCGGACAGCTGAAAAACTGTTTTTT
TRBD2	-	TRBV12-3/TRBV12-4	TRBJ2-2	CASTNGLGANTWELFF	TGTGCCAGCACCAATGGACTAGGAGCGAACACCTGGGAGCTGTTTTTT
TRBD2	-	TRBV20-1	TRBJ2-3	CSARELAHTDMQYF	TGCAGTGCTAGAGAACTAGCGCACACAGATATGCAGTATTTT
TRBD1	-	TRBV6-5	TRBJ2-1	CAYSRQGSYNEQFF	TGTGCCTATAGTCGACAGGGGTCCTACAATGAACAGTTCTTC
-	-	TRBV20-1	TRBJ2-7	CSVRDLQGEQYF	TGCAGTGTCAGAGATCTCCAGGGCGAGCAGTACTTC
TRBD2	-	TRBV4-1	TRBJ2-3	CASLAGGSIDTQYF	TGCGCCAGTCTAGCGGGAGGGAGCATAGATACGCAGTATTTT
-	-	TRBV6-2/TRBV6-3	TRBJ2-3	CAGSFLNTQYF	TGTGCCGGCAGCTTCTTAAATACGCAATATTTT
TRBD1	many	TRBV20-1	TRBJ2-2	CSARSAVQGALAGELFF	TGCAGTGCTAGATCGGCAGTACAGGGGGCTTTGGCCGGGGAGCTGTTTTTT
-	-	TRBV28	TRBJ2-1	CASSVNSWRAVVGQFF	TGTGCCAGCAGTGTAAATAGCTGGAGGGCCGTAGTGGGGCAGTTCTTC
-	many	TRBV4-1	TRBJ1-4	CASSRSSDSSNEKLFF	TGCGCCAGCAGCCGCTCGAGTGACAGTTCTAATGAAAAACTGTTTTTT
-	-	TRBV5-1	TRBJ2-6	CASSMTVTNVLTF	TGCGCCAGCAGCATGACCGTGACCAACGTCCTGACTTTC
TRBD2	-	TRBV20-1	TRBJ2-3	CSATGTSGRGLTDTQYF	TGCAGTGCTACCGGGACTAGCGGGAGGGGTCTAACGGATACGCAGTATTTT
TRBD1	-	TRBV6-2/TRBV6-3	TRBJ1-1	CASSYSRQGTPDTEAFF	TGTGCCAGCAGTTACTCGCGACAGGGGACTCCGGACACTGAAGCTTTCTTT
-	-	TRBV11-2	TRBJ1-6	CASSLWGGGSPLHF	TGTGCCAGCAGCTTATGGGGTGGGGGTTCACCCCTCCACTTT
TRBD2	once	TRBV20-1	TRBJ2-3	CRATPRLAGSTDTQYF	TGCCGTGCTACGCCCCGGCTAGCGGGGTCCACAGATACGCAGTATTTT
TRBD2	-	TRBV4-1	TRBJ2-7	CASSQEIAGIYEQYF	TGCGCCAGCAGCCAAGAAATAGCGGGGATTTACGAGCAGTACTTC
-	-	TRBV11-2	TRBJ2-5	CASSPGHSQEAQYF	TGTGCCAGCAGTCCTGGACATAGCCAAGAGGCCCAGTACTTC
-	-	TRBV6-5	TRBJ1-1	CASSLSKRGIEAFF	TGTGCCAGCAGTTTATCTAAGAGGGGAATTGAAGCTTTCTTT
-	once	TRBV7-2	TRBJ2-1	CTSSLVRGDQGEHFF	TGTACCAGCAGCTTAGTTAGGGGGGACCAGGGAGAGCACTTCTTC
-	-	TRBV11-2	TRBJ2-1	CASRWRRYNNEQFF	TGTGCCAGCAGGTGGCGGAGGTATAACAATGAGCAGTTCTTC
-	-	TRBV29-1	TRBJ2-3	CSAFSVAGGQRTDTHYF	TGCAGCGCCTTCTCGGTAGCAGGAGGGCAAAGGACAGATACGCACTATTTT
TRBD1	-	TRBV11-1	TRBJ2-2	CASSSPDRVDTEELYF	TGTGCCAGCAGCTCCCCGGACAGGGTGGACACCGAGGAGCTGTATTTT
-	-	TRBV20-1	TRBJ2-5	CSASPPAGLETHYF	TGCAGTGCTAGTCCGCCGGCAGGGTTGGAGACCCACTACTTT
TRBD1	-	TRBV7-9	TRBJ1-2	CGSSFPSTGGDTYGYTF	TGTGGCAGCAGCTTTCCATCGACAGGGGGCGATACCTATGGCTACACCTTC
TRBD1	many	TRBV11-2	TRBJ2-3	CASSLDLQGRDTDTQYF	TGTGCCAGCAGCTTAGATTTACAGGGGAGAGACACAGATACGCAGTATTTT
-	-	TRBV6-9	TRBJ2-1	CANSCGSRETNEQFF	TGTGCCAACAGTTGCGGGTCCAGGGAGACCAATGAGCAGTTCTTC
TRBD2	-	TRBV11-3	TRBJ2-7	CASSRTSGNIGGEQYF	TGTGCCAGCAGTAGGACTAGCGGGAACATTGGTGGCGAGCAGTACTTC
TRBD2	few	TRBV12-3/TRBV12-4	TRBJ2-7	CASSTLAGAYEQYF	TGTGCCAGCAGCACCCTAGCGGGAGCATACGAGCAGTACTTC
-	-	TRBV20-1	TRBJ2-1	CNAAGQAAYNEQFF	TGCAATGCGGCGGGACAAGCGGCCTACAATGAGCAGTTCTTC
TRBD1	-	TRBV5-6	TRBJ2-1	CASSLRDRGLYNEQFF	TGTGCCAGCAGCTTGAGGGACAGGGGGCTCTACAATGAGCAGTTCTTC
TRBD1	-	TRBV20-1	TRBJ2-1	CSAPLPGTGEDQFF	TGCAGTGCTCCCCTACCCGGGACAGGGGAAGATCAGTTCTTC
TRBD2	-	TRBV5-6	TRBJ2-3	CASSWTSGSLDTQYF	TGTGCCAGCTCCTGGACTAGCGGGAGTCTAGATACGCAGTATTTT
-	-	TRBV6-1	TRBJ1-2	CASSRTGSANYGYTF	TGTGCCAGCAGTCGAACAGGGTCCGCTAACTATGGCTACACCTTC
-	many	TRBV6-5	TRBJ1-5	CASSYSWGGTDQPQHF	TGTGCCAGCAGTTACTCATGGGGAGGAACAGATCAGCCCCAGCATTTT